This T cell receptor (beta chain) was captured in a study of metastatic and nonmetastatic thyroid tumors. Across the whole study: Across blood and tumor or nodule tissue, repertoires from malignant and benign thyroid patients were compared with one another. General study findings and limits: Significantly higher TCR beta diversity was reportedly seen in malignant thyroid tumors than benign nodules, in blood and tumor.

Under the authors' procedure: For papillary thyroid cancer, a distant-metastasis classifier was constructed from CDR3 differences observed across clinicopathological groups. TCRdb reprocessed the PCR reads via MiXCR. The V and J calls shown here were made by TCRdb, not taken from the authors' results. The data contain approximately 15,000 clones, about an eighth of them singletons. None of the patients had undergone any treatment ahead of thyroid surgery. This clone was seen many times. As yet, its antigen is unknown. The sample consisted of blood. This receptor was identified in a female donor with papillary thyroid cancer or a benign thyroid nodule (not recorded which). Some clones in this sample may be carry-over from other donors' samples.

CDR3 protein: CASSQAAANSPLHF. CDR3 nucleotide sequence: TGTGCCAGCAGCCAAGCGGCAGCTAATTCACCCCTCCACTTT. The chain recombines TRBV14 with TRBJ1-6, with D unclear. The V gene lost 1 base and the J gene lost 6 bases, with 7 bases spanning the gap. CDR1 is SGHDN and CDR2 is FVKESK in the germline V gene. The CDR3 loop spans 14 amino acids.